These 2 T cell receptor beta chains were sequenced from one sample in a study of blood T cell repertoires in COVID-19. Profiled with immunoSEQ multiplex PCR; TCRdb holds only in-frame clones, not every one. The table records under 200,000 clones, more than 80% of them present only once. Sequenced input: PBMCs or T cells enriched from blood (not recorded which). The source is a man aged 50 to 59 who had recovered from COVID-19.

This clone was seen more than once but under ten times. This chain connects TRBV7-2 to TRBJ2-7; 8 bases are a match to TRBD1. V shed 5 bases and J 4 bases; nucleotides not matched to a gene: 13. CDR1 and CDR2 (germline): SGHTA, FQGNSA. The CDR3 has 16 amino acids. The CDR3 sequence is CASSPTPGTGTYEQYF. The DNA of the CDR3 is TGTGCCAGCAGCCCGACTCCCGGGACAGGTACTTACGAGCAGTACTTC.

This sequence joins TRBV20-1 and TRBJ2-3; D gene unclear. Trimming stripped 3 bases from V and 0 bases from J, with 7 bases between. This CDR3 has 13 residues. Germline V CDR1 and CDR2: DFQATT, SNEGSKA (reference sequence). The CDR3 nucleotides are TGCAGTGCTAGTAATTTAAGCACAGATACGCAGTATTTT. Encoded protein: CSASNLSTDTQYF.